This T cell receptor (beta chain) is drawn from a study of T cells in Graves' hyperthyroidism and ophthalmopathy. Across the study: Peripheral blood was drawn at first diagnosis, prior to all treatment.

The V end was cut by 5 bases, the J end by 7 bases, with 14 bases between. This CDR3 has 12 amino acids. Germline CDR1 and CDR2: DFQATT and SNEGSKA (reference sequence). The source material, RNA transcripts, was used to amplify TCR beta CDR3 regions. HTBI primers were employed in a first-round RT-PCR of the TCR CDR3. One entry per CDR3 protein results from TCRdb running MiXCR on the multiplex PCR reads. This table holds about 250,000 distinct CDR3 sequences, approximately 23% found once. A word on this clonotype: The antigen is undetermined.

Study conclusions and caveats: Ophthalmopathy got predicted by the model a median approximately 6 months before its onset. Most thyroid clonotypes that were expanded above 0.001 also turned up in blood. Ophthalmopathy and stable hyperthyroidism were separated by a 13 V-J model.

This receptor was taken from a man younger than 40 with Graves' ophthalmopathy. The genes are TRBV20-1 and TRBJ1-1; D perhaps matches TRBD1 (6 bases). The sequenced sample was blood. CDR3 residues: CSAGVQGFEAFF. The CDR3 coding sequence is TGCAGTGCTGGGGTACAGGGATTTGAAGCTTTCTTT.